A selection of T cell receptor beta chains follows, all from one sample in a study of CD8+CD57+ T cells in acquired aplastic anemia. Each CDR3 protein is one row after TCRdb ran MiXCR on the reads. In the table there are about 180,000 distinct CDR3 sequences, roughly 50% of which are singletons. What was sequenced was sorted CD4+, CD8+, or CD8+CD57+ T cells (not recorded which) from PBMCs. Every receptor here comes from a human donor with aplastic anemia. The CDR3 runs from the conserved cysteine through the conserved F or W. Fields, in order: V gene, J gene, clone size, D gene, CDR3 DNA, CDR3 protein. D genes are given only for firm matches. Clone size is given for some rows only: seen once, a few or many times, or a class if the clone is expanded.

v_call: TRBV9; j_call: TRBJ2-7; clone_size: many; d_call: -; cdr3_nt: TGTGCCAGCAGCGTAGGCCAGGGTCCCCTGGAGCAGTACTTC; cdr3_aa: CASSVGQGPLEQYF
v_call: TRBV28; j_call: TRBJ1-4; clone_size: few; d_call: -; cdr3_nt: TGTGCCAGCACGGGGCCACTTCCTAATGAAAAACTGTTTTTT; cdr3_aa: CASTGPLPNEKLFF
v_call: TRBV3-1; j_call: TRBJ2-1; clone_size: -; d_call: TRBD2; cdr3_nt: TGTGCCAGCAGCCAAGTGGACGGGAGGAATTACAATGAGCAGTTCTTC; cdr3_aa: CASSQVDGRNYNEQFF
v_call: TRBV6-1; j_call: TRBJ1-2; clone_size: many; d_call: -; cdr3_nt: TGTGCCAGCACCCTAAGACGGACGGCTAACTATGGCTACACCTTC; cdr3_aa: CASTLRRTANYGYTF
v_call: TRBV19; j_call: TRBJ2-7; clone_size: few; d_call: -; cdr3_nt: TGTGCCAGTTCCAGGGCAGACGAGCAGTACTTC; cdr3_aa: CASSRADEQYF
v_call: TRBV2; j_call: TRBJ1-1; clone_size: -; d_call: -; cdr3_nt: TGTGCCAGCAGACGGACGGGACTAGAAGCTTTCTTT; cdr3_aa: CASRRTGLEAFF
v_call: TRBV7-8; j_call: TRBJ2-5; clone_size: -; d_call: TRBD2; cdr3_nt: TGTGCCAGCAGCGTACTAGCGGGAGAAGTGTTGGAGACCCAGTACTTC; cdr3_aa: CASSVLAGEVLETQYF
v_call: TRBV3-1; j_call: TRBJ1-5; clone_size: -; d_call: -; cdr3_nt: TGTGCCAGCAGCCAAGGGGTAGGTAGCAATCAGCCCCAGCATTTT; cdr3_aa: CASSQGVGSNQPQHF
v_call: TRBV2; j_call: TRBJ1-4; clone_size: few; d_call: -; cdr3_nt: TGTGCCAGCAGTGCTGAACTGGCGACTAATGAAAAACTGTTTTTT; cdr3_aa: CASSAELATNEKLFF
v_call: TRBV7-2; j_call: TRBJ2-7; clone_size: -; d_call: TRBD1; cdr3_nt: TGTGCCAGCAGCTCACAGGGGTCCTACGAGCAGTACTTC; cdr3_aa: CASSSQGSYEQYF
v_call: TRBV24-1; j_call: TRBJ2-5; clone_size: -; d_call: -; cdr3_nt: TGTGCCACCAGTAGCGCTTATGAGGAGACCCAGTACTTC; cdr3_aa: CATSSAYEETQYF
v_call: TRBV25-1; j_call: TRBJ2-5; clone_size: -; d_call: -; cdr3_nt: TGTGCCAGCAGTGAACCCAGTCTTCCCAGGGACCGTACTATGGAGACCCAGTACTTC; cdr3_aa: CASSEPSLPRDRTMETQYF
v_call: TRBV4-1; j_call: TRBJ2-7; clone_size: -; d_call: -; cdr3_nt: TGCGCCAGCAGCCAAGAAGCCGTCCCCCTGAGCTCCTACGAGCAGTACTTC; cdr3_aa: CASSQEAVPLSSYEQYF
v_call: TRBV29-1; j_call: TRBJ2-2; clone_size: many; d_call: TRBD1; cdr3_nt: TGCAGCGTTGTGTTCGGACAGGGGCTCGGCGGGGAGCTGTTTTTT; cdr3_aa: CSVVFGQGLGGELFF
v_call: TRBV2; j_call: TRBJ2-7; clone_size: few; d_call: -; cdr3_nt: TGTGCCAGCAGTGATCGAACTAGCAGAGCCTACGAGCAGTACTTC; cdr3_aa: CASSDRTSRAYEQYF
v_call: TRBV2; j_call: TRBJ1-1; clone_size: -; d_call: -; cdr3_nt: TGTGCCAGCAGTGAAGCGCTTCGGGTGAACACTGAAGCTTTCTTT; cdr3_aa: CASSEALRVNTEAFF
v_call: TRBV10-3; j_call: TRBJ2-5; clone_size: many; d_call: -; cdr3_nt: TGTGCCACCGTCCCGGGACACCTACGAGAGACCCAGTACTTC; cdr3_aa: CATVPGHLRETQYF